The 16 T cell receptor beta chains listed next were all sequenced from one sample in a study of naive and memory T cell subsets. Study conclusions and caveats: Especially in CD8 cells, naive repertoires contained a few larger clonotypes, possibly CD45RA-re-expressing memory cells.

What these receptors recognize is not known. Two oligonucleotides, mixed equimolar, formed the beta constant-region primer covering TRBC1 and TRBC2. Ligated cDNA was amplified by four rounds of PCR with nested alpha and beta constant-region primers and SP2. TCRdb reprocessed the UMI-ligation and nested PCR reads via MiXCR and lists one record per CDR3 protein. Counted here are 130,000 to 150,000 distinct CDR3 sequences, about 23% occurring once; the ten biggest clones make up 0.11%. The sequencing sample was made of naive CD4+ T cells from blood. The receptor source for this set is a human donor in good health.

This clonotype was seen at least ten times. The chain joins TRBV18 to TRBJ2-7, with 8 nucleotides matching TRBD1. V trimming: 5 bases; J trimming: 2 bases; junction bases outside the gene matches: 14. This CDR3 comprises 17 residues. Germline V gives CDR1 KGHSH, CDR2 LQKENI. The CDR3 DNA is TGTGCCAGCTCAATCCAGATAGCCGGGACAGGTGCCTACGAGCAGTACTTC. It yields the protein CASSIQIAGTGAYEQYF. Full variable domain (remainder filled in from reference TRBV18 and TRBJ2-7): NAGVMQNPRHLVRRRGQEARLRCSPMKGHSHVYWYRQLPEEGLKFMVYLQKENIIDESGMPKERFSAEFPKEGPSILRIQQVVRGDSAAYFCASSIQIAGTGAYEQYFGPGTRLTVT.

This clonotype has more than one count but fewer than ten. This chain connects TRBV5-1 to TRBJ2-1; TRBD2 aligns across 8 bases. Trimming removed 4 bases from V and 4 bases from J; junction bases left unmatched: 13. The germline V gene encodes CDR1 SGHRS and CDR2 YFSETQ. The CDR3 spans 17 residues. The CDR3 here is CASSLGHLAGPYNEQFF. The DNA for the CDR3 is TGCGCCAGCAGCCTGGGACATCTAGCGGGCCCTTACAATGAGCAGTTCTTC.

V gene TRBV12-3 or TRBV12-4 combines with J gene TRBJ2-7, with 7 bases aligning to TRBD2. The CDR3 contains 15 residues. After removal of 6 bases from V and 1 base from J, the junction contained 9 bases not matched to a gene. The CDR3 DNA follows: TGTGCCAGCAGGAGGGAGGGCAAAGGTTCCTACGAGCAGTACTTC. It encodes CASRREGKGSYEQYF.

J is TRBJ2-6 and V is TRBV24-1; D remains unclear. The germline CDR1 and CDR2 sequences are KGHDR and SFDVKD. This CDR3 has 18 amino acids. With 3 bases removed from V and 1 base from J, the gap between germline ends came to 15 bases. This CDR3 is CATSDDSTEISGANVLTF. CDR3 DNA sequence: TGTGCCACCAGTGATGACTCTACTGAGATTTCTGGGGCCAACGTCCTGACTTTC.

This chain links TRBV24-1 with TRBJ2-1; 12 bases fit TRBD2. Germline lookup yields CDR1 KGHDR and CDR2 SFDVKD. The CDR3 has 16 residues. Trimming removed 1 base from V and 8 bases from J; junction bases left unmatched: 5. CDR3 nucleotides: TGTGCCACCAGTGATTTTCGACTAGCGGGAGTACATGAGCAGTTCTTC. Translated: CATSDFRLAGVHEQFF.

This clonotype has a count of ten or more. The chain links TRBV20-1 to TRBJ2-7, with 7 positions matching TRBD1. V was pared by 0 bases and J by 0 bases, with 2 bases of the junction left unmatched. Germline CDR1 DFQATT, CDR2 SNEGSKA (reference sequence). The CDR3 has 14 residues. The CDR3: CSARETGISYEQYF. In DNA, the CDR3 is TGCAGTGCTAGAGAGACAGGGATCTCCTACGAGCAGTACTTC.

This clonotype was counted a few times. The chain couples TRBV12-3 or TRBV12-4 to TRBJ2-1; D is possibly TRBD2 (5 bases). CDR3 length equals 15 residues. V dropped 0 bases and J dropped 6 bases, with 12 bases sitting between them. CDR3 DNA sequence: TGTGCCAGCAGTTTAGCGCGACCCCGGGGCAATGAGCAGTTCTTC. Its translation is CASSLARPRGNEQFF.

The sample holds many counts of this clonotype. The J gene is TRBJ2-7, the V gene TRBV10-3; 12 bases align to TRBD1. V shed 6 bases and J 4 bases; nucleotides not matched to a gene: 7. Germline-derived CDR1 and CDR2 are ENHRY and SYGVKD. The CDR3 runs 15 residues. Here the CDR3 reads CAIRAGQGASYEQYF. CDR3 bases: TGTGCCATCAGGGCGGGACAGGGGGCTTCGTACGAGCAGTACTTC.

The chain links TRBV7-7 to TRBJ2-5; possible D gene TRBD2, 5 bases. This CDR3 is 15 amino acids long. Germline lookup yields CDR1 SSHAT and CDR2 FNYEAQ (reference sequence). Trimming stripped 5 bases from V and 5 bases from J, with 18 bases between. The CDR3 sequence is CASSPRPGISETQYF. CDR3 nucleotides: TGTGCCAGCAGCCCCCGCCCCGGGATATCGGAGACCCAGTACTTC.

V gene TRBV6-5 combines with J gene TRBJ2-1, with TRBD2 identical over 8 bases. Germline loops: CDR1 MNHEY, CDR2 SVGAGI. The CDR3 has 14 amino acids. V lost 3 bases and J lost 6; bases outside the gene matches: 4. The chain's CDR3 is CASSYAGGRNEQFF. CDR3 sequence (DNA): TGTGCCAGCAGTTATGCGGGAGGCCGCAATGAGCAGTTCTTC.

This clonotype has only a few counts. The rearrangement joins TRBV3-1 to TRBJ2-3, with no clear D. Trimming took 5 bases from V and 6 from J, leaving 15 bases between them. The germline CDR1 and CDR2 sequences are LGHDT and YNNKEL (reference sequence). The CDR3 covers 14 residues. In DNA form, the CDR3 reads TGTGCCAGCAGCAAACCCGGACGCCCCGATACGCAGTATTTT. Its protein product is CASSKPGRPDTQYF.

The chain employs TRBV5-1 and TRBJ2-5; D is unclear. The CDR3 sequence is 14 residues long. The V gene lost 0 bases and the J gene lost 2 bases, with 8 bases spanning the gap. The V gene's germline CDR1 is SGHRS and CDR2 YFSETQ. CDR3: CASSLAAVQETQYF. The CDR3 nucleotides are TGCGCCAGCAGCTTGGCGGCCGTTCAAGAGACCCAGTACTTC. The full variable domain, its missing parts supplied by reference TRBV5-1 and TRBJ2-5, is KAGVTQTPRYLIKTRGQQVTLSCSPISGHRSVSWYQQTPGQGLQFLFEYFSETQRNKGNFPGRFSGRQFSNSRSEMNVSTLELGDSALYLCASSLAAVQETQYFGPGTRLLVL.

Only a few counts were recorded for this clonotype. The chain recombines TRBV4-1 with TRBJ2-4; D possibly uses TRBD1 or TRBD2 (5 bases each). Germline CDR1 reads MGHRA; CDR2 reads YSYEKL. This CDR3 is 15 amino acids long. Trimming pared 0 bases from V and 2 bases from J, leaving 8 bases between. CDR3 amino acids: CASSQEGVSKNIQYF. Written as DNA, the CDR3 is TGCGCCAGCAGCCAAGAGGGGGTTTCCAAAAACATTCAGTACTTC.

This clonotype has more than one count but fewer than ten. This chain links TRBV28 with TRBJ2-3; D not certain. This CDR3 is 11 amino acids long. V lost 2 bases, J lost 7 bases, and 4 bases lay in between. Germline V gene data show CDR1 as MDHEN and CDR2 as SYDVKM. CDR3 protein: CASSLLYTQYF. DNA for the CDR3: TGTGCCAGCAGTTTACTATATACGCAGTATTTT.

Only a few counts were recorded for this clonotype. The rearrangement links TRBV5-1 to TRBJ2-5; 14 bases align to TRBD2. J lost 2 bases, V lost 3 bases, and 6 bases had no gene match. The CDR3 loop spans 17 amino acids. CDR1 is SGHRS and CDR2 is YFSETQ in the germline V gene. The CDR3 DNA reads as TGCGCCAGCAGCTCAGGACTAGCGGGAGGCTTACAAGAGACCCAGTACTTC. The encoded protein is CASSSGLAGGLQETQYF.

This clonotype turned up a few times. The chain links TRBV18 to TRBJ1-4; a possible D gene is TRBD1 (6 bases). V shed 6 bases and J shed 8 bases, with 19 bases lying between them. The CDR3 is made up of 15 amino acids. Germline V gene sequence: CDR1 KGHSH, CDR2 LQKENI. CDR3 region: CASSPITGGGEKLFF. DNA for the CDR3: TGTGCCAGCTCCCCTATTACTGGGGGCGGGGAAAAACTGTTTTTT.